This T cell receptor beta chain was obtained from a study of shared clonotypes between healthy human individuals. Worth noting for this clone: Its antigen is currently unknown.

Trimming removed 2 bases at V and 3 bases at J, with 14 bases between. The germline V gene encodes CDR1 MDHEN and CDR2 SYDVKM. This CDR3 has 15 residues. Study observations and caveats: Sequencing depth was a factor that was expected to affect clonotype sharing among donors. Larger estimated richness was generally seen in naive subsets than in memory subsets.

Clones were sequenced by immunoSEQ multiplex PCR, and TCRdb holds only the in-frame ones, with some missing. The sample includes 1,500,000 or so clones, around 98.5% of them seen just once. The sample was naive CD4+ T cells sorted from blood. As to subset: CD45RA+ positively selected. This sequence originates from a man under 40 in good health. The chain employs TRBV28 and TRBJ2-7, with D possibly TRBD1 on 7 matching bases. The CDR3 region is CASSLRRGRVYEQYF. In nucleotides, the CDR3 is TGTGCCAGCAGTTTAAGGAGGGGGCGGGTCTACGAGCAGTACTTC.